This TCR beta chain was retrieved from a study of Ad26.COV2.S vaccination and SARS-CoV-2 variants. CDR1 is MNHEY, CDR2 SVGAGI, per germline. The length of the CDR3 is 15 residues. The J segment lost 6 bases and the V segment lost 6 bases, leaving 12 bases of the junction unmatched. Described treatment: roughly 19 received Ad26.COV2.S at low or high dose, single or two shots; 5 received placebo; per-sample allocation not given. Sampling took place 63 days after the first vaccine or placebo injection. Generated by immunoSEQ multiplex PCR, the TCRdb table keeps only in-frame clones and is missing some. The data hold about 430,000 clones, with 90% observed a single time.

This specimen consisted of peripheral blood, obtained in a trial of Ad26.COV2.S vaccine versus placebo. The chain recombines TRBV6-5 with TRBJ2-7, with 9 bases identical to TRBD1. The source is a person aged 18-65 years who received the Ad26.COV2.S COVID-19 vaccine or a placebo. CDR3 sequence: CASRSPGTGIVEQYF. The DNA for the CDR3 is TGTGCCAGCAGGAGTCCCGGGACAGGGATTGTCGAGCAGTACTTC.